The present T cell receptor (beta chain) was sequenced within a study of human T cells and chemical hapten exposure. This clonotype was seen many times. The CDR3 loop spans 14 amino acids. Germline CDR1 is SQVTM and CDR2 is ANQGSEA. Trimming removed 7 bases from V and 5 bases from J; junction bases left unmatched: 13. The time point was: patch test 3, about 24 weeks after DPC sensitization. The sample's treatment: therapeutic diphenylcyclopropenone sensitization with weekly scalp DPC. TCRdb itself ran the RACE reads through MiXCR, one entry per CDR3 protein. Found here are 95,000 to 150,000 distinct CDR3 sequences, about 11% of them singletons; the top ten hold under 2.5%.

The receptor was derived from a woman between 45 and 65 years old with alopecia areata. Some clones in this sample may be carry-over from other donors' samples. The sequences come from whole blood, collected in connection with sensitization to the hapten diphenylcyclopropenone (DPC). The V gene is TRBV29-1, the J gene TRBJ1-1; 7 nucleotides agree with TRBD1. The CDR3 DNA reads TGCAGCGCTTGGGGTGCAGCAGGGGGGACTGAAGCTTTCTTT. As protein: CSAWGAAGGTEAFF.